This T cell receptor beta chain was identified in a study of blood T cell repertoires in COVID-19. Study overall: The origin of the acute and convalescent COVID-19 samples was the United States, Italy and Spain.

In the authors' methods: Estimation of nucleated cell counts was performed using reference gene primer amplification. The protocol was immunoSEQ multiplex PCR, while the TCRdb copy is restricted to in-frame clones and leaves out a portion. That table is the source of V, J and clone size, and D and trimming were worked out from the DNA. The data contain about 150,000 clones, roughly nine tenths of them singletons. V lost 6 bases and J lost 7; bases outside the gene matches: 10. This CDR3 spans 15 amino acids. Per germline, CDR1 MNHEY and CDR2 SVGEGT. The TCR sequence derives from a woman in her seventies with acute or convalescent COVID-19. The chain has TRBV6-2 or TRBV6-3 and TRBJ2-2, with 8 positions matching TRBD1. The sequenced sample consisted of peripheral blood. The DNA of the CDR3 is TGTGCCAGCAGCCACCGGCAGGGGGCCATCGGGGAGCTGTTTTTT. Encoded protein: CASSHRQGAIGELFF.